This T cell receptor (beta chain) was sequenced for a study of regulatory T cells in long-lasting Graves disease. Study at large: Duration of antithyroid drug therapy among newly diagnosed Graves' patients was under 3 months.

Construction of TCR beta libraries relied on iRepertoire HTBI primers and on Arm-PCR targeting CDR3 regions. Using its own MiXCR run on the multiplex PCR reads, TCRdb lists one record per CDR3 protein. The top ten clones hold approximately 19% of a sample with about 450,000 distinct CDR3 sequences, about 14% of them seen once. Trimming took 1 base from V and 6 from J; bases not matched to a gene: 8. The CDR3 is 16 amino acids. The sample's time point: newly diagnosed GD, antithyroid drugs for less than 3 months. Extracted RNA from PBMCs served as the source of the TCR library. This clonotype was recorded many times. The data were also submitted as part of a second study, on T cells in Graves' hyperthyroidism and ophthalmopathy. That study adds: No progression to ophthalmopathy during 18 months of follow-up defined stable disease. In the first-round RT-PCR of the TCR CDR3, the HTBI primer set was used.

The sequencing used peripheral blood mononuclear cells (PBMCs), collected at new diagnosis, from a patient treated with antithyroid drugs. The chain joins TRBV12-3 or TRBV12-4 to TRBJ2-3; 9 bases align to TRBD2. The TCR was taken from a woman in her forties or fifties with Graves disease. Here the CDR3 DNA reads TGTGCCAGCAGTTTAGTGGCTAGCGGGAACCGGGATACGCAGTATTTT. It specifies CASSLVASGNRDTQYF.